Presented here are 20 T cell receptor beta chains from one specimen sequenced in a study of tumor and adjacent non-tumor tissue in lung cancer. TCRbeta libraries were built with three rounds of nested PCR, modified from ARM-PCR. TCRdb reprocessed the multiplex PCR reads with MiXCR, giving one entry per CDR3 protein. The table shows under 150,000 distinct CDR3 sequences, with around 67% occurring only once. No cell sorting was done before RNA was extracted from the tissue. Input material: lung tumor tissue. The source of these receptors is a man aged 55 to 70 with small cell lung cancer.

This clonotype was observed a few times. The chain links TRBV12-3 or TRBV12-4 to TRBJ2-3; 10 nucleotides agree with TRBD2. The CDR3 runs to 16 residues. With 7 bases clipped from V and 6 bases from J, the junction kept 13 bases outside the gene matches. The CDR3 sequence: CASTNGASGSFDTQYF. DNA of the CDR3: TGTGCCAGCACCAATGGGGCTAGCGGGAGTTTTGATACGCAGTATTTT.

Of note for this clonotype: A clone one base away is much larger, so this may be a read error. The chain links TRBV6-1 to TRBJ2-7; unclear D gene. CDR1 is MNHNS and CDR2 is SASEGT in the germline V gene. The CDR3 runs to 13 residues. V lost 3 bases and J lost 3, with 9 bases in between. The DNA of the CDR3 is TGTGCCAGCAGTGAGCACAGAGTCTACGAGCAGTACTTC. It is translated as CASSEHRVYEQYF.

With respect to this clonotype: A much more abundant neighbour one base away suggests this may be a read error. The genes are TRBV20-1 and TRBJ2-1, with 7 bases identical to TRBD2. This CDR3 spans 15 amino acids. CDR1 is DFQATT and CDR2 is SNEGSKA in the germline V gene (reference sequence). CDR3 coding DNA: TGCAGTGTTAGAATATCCGGGAGGATTTACAATGAGCAGTTCTTC. Residues: CSVRISGRIYNEQFF.

V usage is TRBV29-1 and J usage is TRBJ2-3, with no clear D. Germline CDR1 SQVTM, CDR2 ANQGSEA. The V and J ends lost 5 bases and 1 base respectively, with 13 bases between them. The CDR3 runs 14 residues. This CDR3 is CSVYKSPRTDTQYF. DNA for the CDR3: TGCAGCGTTTATAAGAGTCCCCGCACAGATACGCAGTATTTT.

A remark on this clonotype: Because the CDR3 is missing its conserved closing phenylalanine or tryptophan, this is likely a read error. The chain combines TRBV20-1 with TRBJ1-2, with D possibly TRBD1 on 6 matching bases. The V gene's germline CDR1 is DFQATT and CDR2 SNEGSKA (reference sequence). The CDR3 runs 12 residues. DNA for the CDR3: TGTAGTGCTGACAGGAACTCCTATGGCTACACCTAC. Residues: CSADRNSYGYTY.

As concerns this clonotype: One end of the junction does not line up with germline, which may come from a read error. The chain couples TRBV6-1 to TRBJ1-5; D is undetermined. Germline values: CDR1 MNHNS, CDR2 SASEGT. The CDR3 runs 12 residues. The CDR3 here is CVSLRVDQPQHF. As DNA, the CDR3 is TGTGTCAGCCTGAGGGTGGATCAGCCCCAACATTTT.

This clonotype was observed a few times. This chain links TRBV6-5 with TRBJ2-3, with D perhaps assigned TRBD1 or TRBD2 (5 bases each). V shed 0 bases and J shed 1 base, with 8 bases lying between them. This CDR3 region has 15 residues. Germline V gives CDR1 MNHEY, CDR2 SVGAGI. The CDR3 here is CASSYSGTGTDTQYF. CDR3 coding DNA: TGTGCCAGCAGTTACTCCGGGACCGGCACAGATACGCAGTATTTT.

As concerns this clonotype: The junction differs from germline at one of its ends, possibly a read error. V usage is TRBV4-1 and J usage is TRBJ1-5; D remains ambiguous. Germline V CDR1 and CDR2: MGHRA, YSYEKL. CDR3 length: 16 residues. Here the CDR3 reads CASNQDSGDDPRPQHF. The CDR3 DNA sequence: TGCGCCAGCAACCAAGATAGCGGAGACGATCCCCGGCCCCAGCATTTT.

Only a few counts were recorded for this clonotype. The CDR3 here is CASSNGLAGGGSYEQYV. DNA for the CDR3: TGTGCCAGCAGCAACGGACTAGCGGGAGGGGGCTCCTACGAGCAGTACGTC. The chain recombines TRBV5-4 with TRBJ2-7; 15 nucleotides agree with TRBD2. V lost 4 bases, J lost 0 bases, and 5 bases stayed unmatched. The CDR3 is made up of 17 amino acids. From germline, CDR1 is SGHNT and CDR2 YYREEE (reference sequence).

Turning to this clonotype: The junction differs from germline at one of its ends, possibly a read error. The chain employs TRBV12-3 or TRBV12-4 and TRBJ2-3; 7 bases map to TRBD2. The CDR3 consists of 14 residues. The CDR3 is CASRGPAGSDMQYF. CDR3 sequence (DNA): TGTGCCAGCAGGGGCCCAGCGGGGTCAGATATGCAGTATTTT.

The chain carries TRBV6-5 and TRBJ2-3, with 8 bases identical to TRBD2. Per the germline V gene, CDR1 is MNHEY and CDR2 is SVGAGI. The length of the CDR3 is 12 residues. V was clipped by 8 bases and J by 15 bases; unmatched bases: 13. The CDR3 nucleotides are TGTGCCAGCTTCACCTCTGGGACTAGTCCTTATTTT. Translated: CASFTSGTSPYF.

Notes on this clonotype: One base away lies a much larger clone, so this may be a sequencing read error. The chain is built from TRBV4-1 and TRBJ2-1; D remains ambiguous. The CDR3 consists of 17 residues. CDR1 is MGHRA and CDR2 is YSYEKL in the germline V gene. The CDR3 bases are TGCGCCAGCAGCAACCTTATGGGCGCAGGCTCCTACAATGAGCACTTCTTC. It specifies CASSNLMGAGSYNEHFF.

This clonotype was detected ten times or more. The J gene is TRBJ2-5, the V gene TRBV4-1, with D maybe TRBD1 (6 bases). Germline V CDR1 and CDR2: MGHRA, YSYEKL. Trimming shortened V by 0 bases and J by 1 base, and 9 bases separated the two germline ends. This CDR3 spans 15 amino acids. This chain's CDR3 is CASSQDIQGQETQYF. Written as DNA, the CDR3 is TGCGCCAGCAGCCAAGATATACAGGGCCAAGAGACCCAGTACTTC.

This clonotype was seen many times. The chain uses TRBV4-1 and TRBJ1-1; no firm D call. V lost 0 bases, J lost 7 bases, and 6 bases lay in between. CDR1 and CDR2 (germline): MGHRA, YSYEKL. There are 12 residues in the CDR3. The CDR3 nucleotides read TGCGCCAGCAGCCAAGATAGGGTTGAAGCTTTCTTT. As protein: CASSQDRVEAFF.

In regard to this clonotype: Here the CDR3 omits its conserved ending phenylalanine or tryptophan, so a read error is the likely source. The genes are TRBV6-6 and TRBJ1-1, with D uncertain. The CDR3 length is 13 residues. Trimming stripped 6 bases from V and 1 base from J, with 9 bases between. Germline-derived CDR1 and CDR2 are MNHNY and SVGAGI (reference sequence). CDR3 sequence (DNA): TGTGCCAGCAGCATCGTAGAGAACACTGAAGCTTTCTTA. Translation gives CASSIVENTEAFL.

This sequence joins TRBV20-1 and TRBJ2-3; D possibly uses TRBD1 or TRBD2 (5 bases each). The CDR3 runs 14 residues. The V gene's germline CDR1 is DFQATT and CDR2 SNEGSKA (reference sequence). Between the trimmed V and J ends, which lost 6 bases and 1 base, there was a span of 14 bases. CDR3 coding DNA: TGCAGTGCAAACCGGGACCAATGCACAGATACGCAGTATTTT. Its translation: CSANRDQCTDTQYF.

CDR3 bases: TGTGCCAGCAGATTTGCCGGGACAGGACCCTACGAGCAGTACTTC. Amino acids: CASRFAGTGPYEQYF. This chain links TRBV6-1 with TRBJ2-7; 8 nucleotides match TRBD1. The CDR3 is 15 amino acids. Germline assignment: CDR1 MNHNS and CDR2 SASEGT. J gave up 2 bases and V 6 bases, and 9 bases lay outside the gene matches.

Remarks on this clonotype: Since the CDR3 does not end with the conserved phenylalanine or tryptophan, this likely comes from a read error. The DNA is omitted, as the CDR3 cannot be located on it reliably, and the CDR3 follows TCRdb's listing. This chain uses TRBV11-2 with TRBJ2-1. Germline assignment: CDR1 SGHAT and CDR2 FQNNGV. The CDR3 spans 13 residues, counting both ends. CDR3 amino acids: CASSFVFNNEQLL.

This clonotype was counted many times. The CDR3 coding sequence is TGTGCCAGCAGCTCTCAGGTACGGCCCCGGGGTGAGCAGTTCTTC. It yields the protein CASSSQVRPRGEQFF. This rearrangement joins TRBV11-1 to TRBJ2-1, with a possible D match to TRBD2 (5 bases). The CDR3 covers 15 residues. Germline V CDR1 and CDR2: SGHAT, FQDESV (reference sequence). Trimming cost V 4 bases and J 9 bases, with 19 bases left between them.

V gene TRBV11-2 combines with J gene TRBJ1-1; D is undetermined. This CDR3 has 14 amino acids. V was pared by 9 bases and J by 3 bases, with 17 bases between. Germline V gene sequence: CDR1 SGHAT, CDR2 FQNNGV. CDR3 in DNA: TGTGCCAGTAGTCCTTTGGGTTGCGACACTGAAGCTTTCTTT. Its protein product is CASSPLGCDTEAFF.